This TCR beta chain was sequenced during a study of blood T cell repertoires in COVID-19 (dated by TCRdb to between 2020 and 2021). In the study overall: Samples covering the acute and convalescent phases of COVID-19 were provided by collaborators in the United States, Italy and Spain. The material from the prospective study consisted of cDNA or gDNA derived from T cells, B-cell-depleted T cells, or PBMCs. The dataset comprised deeply sampled blood TCRbeta repertoires from subjects exposed to, actively infected with, or recovered from COVID-19. The repertoires were made available in a free public database intended to serve as a resource for research on the immune response to SARS-CoV-2. Samples were obtained from the ongoing ImmuneRACE study (first 160 participants) and from over a thousand subjects provided by 6 global collaborators. A de-identified subject ID, COVID-19 status, age in years and sex were almost always included in the sample metadata. Where available, HLA class I and class II types were taken from metadata supplied by the sample provider and were not determined by assay-based typing.

TCRbeta CDR3 regions were amplified from genomic DNA using the immunoSEQ Assay, a bias-controlled multiplex PCR. As for how the authors treated the data: Within the assay, amplification of reference gene primers was used to estimate how many nucleated cells each sample contained. To quantify the absolute abundance of each unique TCRbeta CDR3 rearrangement, sequence reads were collapsed and filtered. Productive Simpson clonality was computed per sample as the square root of Simpson's diversity index over productive rearrangements. This immuneACCESS table, as held by TCRdb, lists in-frame sequences with V and J called but not all clones. Of the missing ones, under half trace to an unresolved V gene in checked studies; the others have no known cause. The V and J calls and clone size come from that table; D and trimming were worked out from the DNA. The sample table contains 90,000 to 130,000 clones; only one count was recorded for 70% to 90% of them. Jointly, the top ten make up approximately 3.4% of the sample.

Comment on this clone: Its antigen remains undetermined. The input lacks base qualities; no much larger clone sits a single base away.

The germline V gene encodes CDR1 MNHEY and CDR2 SMNVEV (reference sequence). Inclusive of the bounding cysteine and phenylalanine, the CDR3 is 14 residues long. Kept here is only the CDR3 DNA, which spans 42 bases and is read in frame from base 1. Trimming accounts for 6 bases at V and 7 bases at J, while the number of junction bases matched to no gene is 7. Collaborating institutions collected whole blood in K2EDTA tubes following their own protocols. For TCRbeta analysis, collaborators shipped samples in one of three forms: frozen whole blood, isolated PBMCs, or DNA extracted from either of those sample types. Overall study results and their limits: The quantity of clinical and demographic metadata differed by source and by participant and was supplied without curation.

The material sequenced was peripheral blood. Rearrangement joined TRBV27 to TRBJ1-2; TRBD1 agrees with 11 junctional bases. The receptor's source is a woman between 45 and 60 years old with acute or convalescent COVID-19. The nucleotides are TGTGCCAGCAGCTGGACAGGGGGCACCCTTGGCTACACCTTC. This is translated as CASSWTGGTLGYTF.